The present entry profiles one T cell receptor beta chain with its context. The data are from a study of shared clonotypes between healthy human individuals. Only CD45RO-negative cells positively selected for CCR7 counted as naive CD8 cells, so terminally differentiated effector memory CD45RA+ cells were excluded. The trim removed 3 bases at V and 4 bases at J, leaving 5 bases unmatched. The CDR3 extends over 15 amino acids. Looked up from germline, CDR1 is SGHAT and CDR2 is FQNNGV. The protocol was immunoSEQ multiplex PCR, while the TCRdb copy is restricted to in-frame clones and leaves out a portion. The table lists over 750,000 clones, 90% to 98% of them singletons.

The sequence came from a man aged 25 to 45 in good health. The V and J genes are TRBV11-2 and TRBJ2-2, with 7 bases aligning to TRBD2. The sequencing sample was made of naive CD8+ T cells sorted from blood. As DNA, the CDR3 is TGTGCCAGCAGCTTTCAACTAGCGCCCACCGGGGAGCTGTTTTTT. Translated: CASSFQLAPTGELFF.